This passage covers 15 T cell receptor beta chains from one sample sequenced in a study of early T cells in non-severe SARS-CoV-2 infection. TCRdb redid the calling of the 5' RACE reads with MiXCR, one entry per CDR3 protein. The data show approximately 84,000 distinct CDR3 sequences, with more than 13% seen just once and 5.5% held by the top ten. Material for sequencing was whole blood. The receptors derive from an adult who was a healthcare worker with PCR-confirmed SARS-CoV-2 infection or an uninfected control (not recorded which).

This clonotype has a handful of counts. The genes are TRBV28 and TRBJ1-6; 8 nucleotides agree with TRBD1. This CDR3 is 14 amino acids long. J lost 10 bases, V lost 5 bases, and 7 bases had no gene match. Germline V lookup: CDR1 MDHEN, CDR2 SYDVKM. CDR3 sequence: CASSAGGAGSPLHF. The CDR3 DNA follows: TGTGCCAGCAGTGCAGGGGGCGCAGGATCACCCCTCCACTTT.

The rearrangement joins TRBV20-1 to TRBJ2-3, with D perhaps given as TRBD1 or TRBD2 (6 bases each). With 6 bases removed from V and 2 bases from J, the gap between germline ends came to 12 bases. CDR1 and CDR2 (germline): DFQATT, SNEGSKA (reference sequence). The CDR3 sequence is 13 residues long. The CDR3 reads CSAGRDITDTQYF. The CDR3 bases are TGCAGTGCCGGGCGGGACATCACAGATACGCAGTATTTT.

The J gene is TRBJ1-1, the V gene TRBV20-1, with D unresolved. There are 10 residues in the CDR3. Germline V CDR1 and CDR2: DFQATT, SNEGSKA (reference sequence). The CDR3 loop reads CRLGNTEAFF. Written as DNA, the CDR3 is TGCAGACTCGGGAACACTGAAGCTTTCTTT.

The chain has TRBV7-2 and TRBJ2-2, with a weak D call TRBD2 (5 bases). The CDR3 runs to 16 residues. V gave up 1 base and J gave up 4 bases, with 13 bases separating them. Germline assignment: CDR1 SGHTA and CDR2 FQGNSA. The chain's CDR3 is CASSLDRLASTGELFF. CDR3 nucleotide sequence: TGTGCCAGCAGCTTAGACCGCCTAGCTTCCACCGGGGAGCTGTTTTTT.

This clonotype has just a few counts. The chain joins TRBV12-3 or TRBV12-4 to TRBJ2-7; 9 bases fit TRBD2. The J segment lost 0 bases and the V segment lost 4 bases, leaving 4 bases of the junction unmatched. The CDR3 contains 15 residues. CDR3 loop: CASSSLAGVSYEQYF. The DNA of the CDR3 is TGTGCCAGCAGTTCATTAGCGGGAGTCTCCTACGAGCAGTACTTC.

This rearrangement joins TRBV15 to TRBJ2-1, with D possibly matching TRBD2 (6 bases). Per the germline V gene, CDR1 is LNHNV and CDR2 is YYDKDF (reference sequence). The CDR3 is made up of 14 amino acids. V lost 0 bases to trimming and J lost 9 bases, with 12 bases between them. The CDR3 is CATSREMGLAEQFF. Written as DNA, the CDR3 is TGTGCCACCAGCAGAGAAATGGGACTTGCTGAGCAGTTCTTC.

The rearrangement joins TRBV27 to TRBJ2-1, with 10 bases identical to TRBD2. V was pared by 5 bases and J by 13 bases, with 11 bases of the junction left unmatched. Germline V gene lookup returns CDR1 MNHEY and CDR2 SMNVEV (reference sequence). The CDR3 covers 14 residues. CDR3 in DNA: TGTGCCAGCAGTCCCGGAGAAGCGGGAGGGGACCAGTTCTTC. Translation: CASSPGEAGGDQFF.

The chain links TRBV29-1 to TRBJ2-7, with D possibly being TRBD1 (5 bases). This CDR3 region has 12 residues. V lost 4 bases, J lost 5 bases, and 12 bases lay in between. Germline V gene sequence: CDR1 SQVTM, CDR2 ANQGSEA. This CDR3 is CSVAAGSNEQYF. Here the CDR3 DNA reads TGCAGCGTTGCTGCAGGGTCAAACGAGCAGTACTTC.

This clonotype was found a few times. The genes are TRBV12-3 or TRBV12-4 and TRBJ2-7; D assignment may be TRBD1 or TRBD2 (6 bases each). The CDR3 length is 13 residues. The ends were cut back, 3 bases at V and 4 bases at J, with 10 bases in the middle. CDR3 in DNA: TGTGCCAGCAGTTTCCCGGGGGCTTACGAGCAGTACTTC. It yields the protein CASSFPGAYEQYF.

The rearrangement uses TRBV3-1 and TRBJ2-1; 9 bases agree with TRBD2. The length of the CDR3 is 15 residues. The V gene's germline CDR1 is LGHDT and CDR2 YNNKEL (reference sequence). V trimming: 3 bases; J trimming: 7 bases; junction bases outside the gene matches: 7. CDR3 bases: TGTGCCAGCAGCCATCTAGCGGGGCAGCTAAATGAGCAGTTCTTC. It specifies CASSHLAGQLNEQFF.

This clonotype was seen only a few times. The chain links TRBV21-1 to TRBJ1-3. TRBV21-1 is a pseudogene segment. The CDR3 consists of 13 residues. The CDR3 is CASGRDSGNTIYF. The CDR3 DNA follows: TGTGCCAGCGGCCGAGATTCTGGAAACACCATATATTTT.

This clonotype turned up a few times. V is TRBV4-3 and J is TRBJ2-7, with D uncertain. CDR1 is LGHNA, CDR2 YSLEER, per germline. V lost 0 bases, J lost 1 base, and 13 bases lay in between. There are 16 residues in the CDR3. In DNA, the CDR3 is TGCGCCAGCAGCCAAGAGATGGGCAGATCATCCTACGAGCAGTACTTC. Protein product: CASSQEMGRSSYEQYF.

At least ten counts were recorded for this clonotype. The chain couples TRBV9 to TRBJ2-1; 8 nucleotides agree with TRBD2. V shed 2 bases and J 8 bases; nucleotides not matched to a gene: 9. Looked up from germline, CDR1 is SGDLS and CDR2 is YYNGEE. The CDR3 extends over 15 amino acids. CDR3 sequence reads: CASSVGGAVRYEQFF. DNA for the CDR3: TGTGCCAGCAGCGTCGGGGGGGCCGTCCGCTATGAGCAGTTCTTC.

The gene calls are TRBV7-9 and TRBJ2-7; D possibly corresponds to TRBD1 (6 bases). Germline CDR1 SEHNR, CDR2 FQNEAQ (reference sequence). Trimming took 1 base from V and 5 from J, leaving 9 bases between them. The CDR3 runs 13 residues. Here the CDR3 reads CASSLGGLDEQYF. The CDR3 nucleotides read TGTGCCAGCAGCTTAGGGGGGCTGGACGAGCAGTACTTC.

This clonotype was counted at least ten times. The CDR3 region has the DNA TGTGCAAGTCCCCTCGACAGATACATGAACACTGAAGCTTTCTTT. Translation: CASPLDRYMNTEAFF. The chain has TRBV12-2 and TRBJ1-1; no DNA check was done on the table's D call, TRBD1. TRBV12-2 has pseudogene status. This CDR3 spans 15 amino acids.